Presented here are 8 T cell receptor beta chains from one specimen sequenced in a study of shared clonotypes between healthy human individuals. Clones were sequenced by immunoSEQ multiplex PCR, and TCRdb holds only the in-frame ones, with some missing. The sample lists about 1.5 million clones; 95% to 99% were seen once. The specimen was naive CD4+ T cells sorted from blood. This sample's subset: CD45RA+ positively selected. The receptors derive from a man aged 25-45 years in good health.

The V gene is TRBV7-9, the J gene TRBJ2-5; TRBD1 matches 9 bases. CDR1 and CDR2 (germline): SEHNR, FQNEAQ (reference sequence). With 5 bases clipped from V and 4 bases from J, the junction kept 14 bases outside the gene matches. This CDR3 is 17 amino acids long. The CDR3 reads CASSLWTGDPTRETQYF. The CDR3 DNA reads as TGTGCCAGCAGCCTCTGGACAGGGGATCCCACACGAGAGACCCAGTACTTC. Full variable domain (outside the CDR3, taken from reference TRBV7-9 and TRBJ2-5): DTGVSQNPRHKITKRGQNVTFRCDPISEHNRLYWYRQTLGQGPEFLTYFQNEAQLEKSRLLSDRFSAERPKGSFSTLEIQRTEQGDSAMYLCASSLWTGDPTRETQYFGPGTRLLVL.

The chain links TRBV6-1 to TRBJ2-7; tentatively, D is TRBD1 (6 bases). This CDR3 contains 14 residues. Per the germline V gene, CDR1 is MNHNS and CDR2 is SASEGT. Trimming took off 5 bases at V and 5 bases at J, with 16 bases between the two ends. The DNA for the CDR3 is TGTGCCAGCAGTCGGGCAGGGGACCCCCACGAGCAGTACTTC. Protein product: CASSRAGDPHEQYF.

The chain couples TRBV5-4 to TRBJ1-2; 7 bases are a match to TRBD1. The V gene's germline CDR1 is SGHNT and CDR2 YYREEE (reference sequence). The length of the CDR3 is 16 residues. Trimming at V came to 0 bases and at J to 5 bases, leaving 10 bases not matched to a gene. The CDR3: CASSLDPTRGEYGYTF. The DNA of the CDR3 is TGTGCCAGCAGCTTGGATCCCACCAGGGGGGAGTATGGCTACACCTTC.

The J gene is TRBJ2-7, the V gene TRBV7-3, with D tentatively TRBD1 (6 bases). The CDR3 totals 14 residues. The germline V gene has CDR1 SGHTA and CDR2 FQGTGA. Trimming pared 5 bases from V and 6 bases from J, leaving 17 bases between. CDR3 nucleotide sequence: TGTGCCAGCAGCGTAGACAGGTGGGCTGGCGAGCAGTACTTC. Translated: CASSVDRWAGEQYF. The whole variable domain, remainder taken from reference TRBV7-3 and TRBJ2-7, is GAGVSQTPSNKVTEKGKYVELRCDPISGHTALYWYRQSLGQGPEFLIYFQGTGAADDSGLPNDRFFAVRPEGSVSTLKIQRTERGDSAVYLCASSVDRWAGEQYFGPGTRLTVT.

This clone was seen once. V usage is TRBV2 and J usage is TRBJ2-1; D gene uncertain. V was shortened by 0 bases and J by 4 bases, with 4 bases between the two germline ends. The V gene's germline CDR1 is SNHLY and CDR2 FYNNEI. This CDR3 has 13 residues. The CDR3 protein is CASSEAPYNEQFF. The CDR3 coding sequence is TGTGCCAGCAGTGAAGCGCCGTACAATGAGCAGTTCTTC.

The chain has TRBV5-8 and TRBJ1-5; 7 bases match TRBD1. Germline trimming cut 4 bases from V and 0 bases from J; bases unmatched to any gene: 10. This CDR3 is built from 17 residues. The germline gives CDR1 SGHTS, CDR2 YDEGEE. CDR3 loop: CASSPRDSYYSNQPQHF. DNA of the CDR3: TGTGCCAGCAGCCCCCGGGACAGCTATTATAGCAATCAGCCCCAGCATTTT.

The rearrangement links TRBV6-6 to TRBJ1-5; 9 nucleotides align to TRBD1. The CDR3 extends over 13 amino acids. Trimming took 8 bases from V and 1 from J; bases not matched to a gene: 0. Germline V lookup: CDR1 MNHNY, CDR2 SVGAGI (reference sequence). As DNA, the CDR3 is TGTGCCAGCGGACAGGGGAGCAATCAGCCCCAGCATTTT. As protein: CASGQGSNQPQHF.

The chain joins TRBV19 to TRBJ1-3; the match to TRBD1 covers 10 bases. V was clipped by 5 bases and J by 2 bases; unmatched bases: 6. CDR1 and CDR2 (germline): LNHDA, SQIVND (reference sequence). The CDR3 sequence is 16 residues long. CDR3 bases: TGTGCCAGTAGTCCTAGGGACAGGGGAGCTGGAAACACCATATATTTT. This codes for CASSPRDRGAGNTIYF.